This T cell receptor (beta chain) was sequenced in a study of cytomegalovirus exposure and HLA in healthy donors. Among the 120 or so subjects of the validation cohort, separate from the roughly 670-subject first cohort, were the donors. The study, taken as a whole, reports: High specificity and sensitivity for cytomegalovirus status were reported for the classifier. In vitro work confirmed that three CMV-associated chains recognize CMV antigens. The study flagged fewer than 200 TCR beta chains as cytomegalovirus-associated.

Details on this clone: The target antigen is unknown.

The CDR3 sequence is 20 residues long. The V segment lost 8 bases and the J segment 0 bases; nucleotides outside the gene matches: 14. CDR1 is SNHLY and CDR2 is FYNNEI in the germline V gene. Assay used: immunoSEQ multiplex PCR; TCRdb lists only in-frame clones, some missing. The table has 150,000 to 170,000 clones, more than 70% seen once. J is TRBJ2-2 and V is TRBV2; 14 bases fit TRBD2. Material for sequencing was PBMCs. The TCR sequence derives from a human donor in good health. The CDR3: CASGGPGTSGGYANTGELFF. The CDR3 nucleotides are TGTGCCAGCGGGGGACCCGGGACTAGCGGGGGTTACGCGAACACCGGGGAGCTGTTTTTT.